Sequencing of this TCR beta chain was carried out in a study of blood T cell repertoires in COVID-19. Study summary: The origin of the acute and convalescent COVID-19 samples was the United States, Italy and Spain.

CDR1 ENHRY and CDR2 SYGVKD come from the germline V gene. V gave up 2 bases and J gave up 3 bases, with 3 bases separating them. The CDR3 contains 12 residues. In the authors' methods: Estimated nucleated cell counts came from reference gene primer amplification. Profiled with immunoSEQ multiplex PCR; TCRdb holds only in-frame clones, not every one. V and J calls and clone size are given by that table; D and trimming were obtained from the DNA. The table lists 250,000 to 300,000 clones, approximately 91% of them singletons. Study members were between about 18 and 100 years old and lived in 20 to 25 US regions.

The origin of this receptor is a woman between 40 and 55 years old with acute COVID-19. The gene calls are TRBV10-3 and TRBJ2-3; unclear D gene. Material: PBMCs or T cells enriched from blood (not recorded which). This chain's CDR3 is CAISELTDTQYF. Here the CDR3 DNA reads TGTGCCATCAGTGAGCTGACAGATACGCAGTATTTT.